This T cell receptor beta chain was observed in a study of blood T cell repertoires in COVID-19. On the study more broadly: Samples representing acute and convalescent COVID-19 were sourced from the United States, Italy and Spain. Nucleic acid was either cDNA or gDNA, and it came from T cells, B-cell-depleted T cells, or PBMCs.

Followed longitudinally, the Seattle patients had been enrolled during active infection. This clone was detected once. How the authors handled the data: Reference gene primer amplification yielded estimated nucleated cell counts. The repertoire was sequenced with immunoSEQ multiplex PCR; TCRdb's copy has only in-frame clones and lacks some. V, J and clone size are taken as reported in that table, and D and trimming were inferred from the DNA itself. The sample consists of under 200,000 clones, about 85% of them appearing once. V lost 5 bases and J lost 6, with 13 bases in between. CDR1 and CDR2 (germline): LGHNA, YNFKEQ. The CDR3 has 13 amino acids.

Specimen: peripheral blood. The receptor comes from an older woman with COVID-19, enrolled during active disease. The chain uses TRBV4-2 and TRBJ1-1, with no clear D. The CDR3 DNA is TGTGCCAGCAGCTCTAGGCTGAGCTCTGAAGCTTTCTTT. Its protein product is CASSSRLSSEAFF.